Shown below are 2 T cell receptor beta chains from a single sample sequenced in a study of blood T cell repertoires in COVID-19. Produced via immunoSEQ multiplex PCR; TCRdb's table is partial and in-frame only. Of about 44,000 clones listed, 80% to 90% are singletons. The sample was peripheral blood. The receptors derive from a human donor in a cohort sampled during active COVID-19.

In regard to this clone: Sequence at one end of the junction differs from germline and may be a read error. CDR3 sequence: CASSILPGQSPF. CDR3 DNA sequence: TGTGCCAGCAGTATACTCCCGGGACAGTCTCCCTTC. V is TRBV2 and J is TRBJ2-7; 7 positions match TRBD1. Germline-derived CDR1 and CDR2 are SNHLY and FYNNEI. The CDR3 consists of 12 residues. Full variable domain (rest looked up from reference TRBV2 and TRBJ2-7): EPEVTQTPSHQVTQMGQEVILRCVPISNHLYFYWYRQILGQKVEFLVSFYNNEISEKSEIFDDQFSVERPDGSNFTLKIRSTKLEDSAMYFCASSILPGQSPFGPGTRLTVT.

The chain carries TRBV14 and TRBJ2-3; D remains ambiguous. CDR1 is SGHDN, CDR2 FVKESK, per germline. CDR3 size: 14 residues. Trimming left V 4 bases short and J 5 bases short, with 13 bases between. The CDR3 loop reads CASSLGGPVDTQYF. CDR3 nucleotide sequence: TGTGCCAGCAGCCTTGGTGGGCCCGTAGATACGCAGTATTTT.